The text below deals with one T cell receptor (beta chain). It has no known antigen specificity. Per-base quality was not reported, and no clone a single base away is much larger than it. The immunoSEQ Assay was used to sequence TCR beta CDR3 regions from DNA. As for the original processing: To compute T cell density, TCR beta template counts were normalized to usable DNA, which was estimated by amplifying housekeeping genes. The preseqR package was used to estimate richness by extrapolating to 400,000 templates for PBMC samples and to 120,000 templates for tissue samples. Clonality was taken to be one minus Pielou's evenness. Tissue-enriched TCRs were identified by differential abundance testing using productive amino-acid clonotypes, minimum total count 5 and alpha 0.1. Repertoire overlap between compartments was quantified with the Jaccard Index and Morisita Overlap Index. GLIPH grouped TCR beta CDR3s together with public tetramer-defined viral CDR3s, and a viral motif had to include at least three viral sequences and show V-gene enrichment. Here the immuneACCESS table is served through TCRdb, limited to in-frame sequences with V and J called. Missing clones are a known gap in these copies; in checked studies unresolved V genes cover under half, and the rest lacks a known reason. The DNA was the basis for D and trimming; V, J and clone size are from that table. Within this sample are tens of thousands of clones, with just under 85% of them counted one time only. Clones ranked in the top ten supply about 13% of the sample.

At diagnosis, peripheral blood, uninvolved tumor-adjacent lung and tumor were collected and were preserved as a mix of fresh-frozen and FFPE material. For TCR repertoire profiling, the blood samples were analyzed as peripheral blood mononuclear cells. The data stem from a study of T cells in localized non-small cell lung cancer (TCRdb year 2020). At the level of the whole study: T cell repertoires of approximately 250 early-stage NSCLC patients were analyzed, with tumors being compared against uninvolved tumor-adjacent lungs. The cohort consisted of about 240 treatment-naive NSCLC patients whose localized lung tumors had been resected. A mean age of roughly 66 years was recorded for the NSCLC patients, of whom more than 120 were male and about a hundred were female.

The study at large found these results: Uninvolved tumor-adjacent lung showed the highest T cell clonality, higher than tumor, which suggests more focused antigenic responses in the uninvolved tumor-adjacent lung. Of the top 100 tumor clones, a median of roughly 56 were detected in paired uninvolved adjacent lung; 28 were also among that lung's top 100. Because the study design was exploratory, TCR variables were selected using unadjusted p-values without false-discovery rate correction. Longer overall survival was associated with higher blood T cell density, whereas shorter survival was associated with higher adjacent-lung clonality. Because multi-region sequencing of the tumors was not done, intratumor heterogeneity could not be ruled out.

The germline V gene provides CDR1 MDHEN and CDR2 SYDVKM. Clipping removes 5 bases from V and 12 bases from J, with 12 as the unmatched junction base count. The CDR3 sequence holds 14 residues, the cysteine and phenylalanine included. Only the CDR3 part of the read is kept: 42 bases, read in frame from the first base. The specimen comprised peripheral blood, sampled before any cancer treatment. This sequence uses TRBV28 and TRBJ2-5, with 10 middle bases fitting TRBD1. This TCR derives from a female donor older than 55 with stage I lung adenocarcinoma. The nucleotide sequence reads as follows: TGTGCCAGCAGTACATTCCCTCCCGGGACAGGGGAGTACTTC. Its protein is CASSTFPPGTGEYF.